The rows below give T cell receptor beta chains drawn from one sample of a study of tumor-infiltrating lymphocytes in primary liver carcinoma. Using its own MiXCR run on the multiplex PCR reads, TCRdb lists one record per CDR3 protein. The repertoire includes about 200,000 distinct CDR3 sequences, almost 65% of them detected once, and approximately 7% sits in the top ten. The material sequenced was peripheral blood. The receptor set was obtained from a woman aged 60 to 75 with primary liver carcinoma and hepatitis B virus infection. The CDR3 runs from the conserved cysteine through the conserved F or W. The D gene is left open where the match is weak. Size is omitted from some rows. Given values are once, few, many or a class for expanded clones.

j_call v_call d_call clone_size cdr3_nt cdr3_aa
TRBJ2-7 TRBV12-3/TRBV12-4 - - TGTGCCAGCACTTCGCCGATCGAGTACGAGCAGTACTTC CASTSPIEYEQYF
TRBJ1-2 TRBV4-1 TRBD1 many TGCGCCAGCAGCCAAGCGACAGGGGGCGCGATTGGCTACACCTTC CASSQATGGAIGYTF
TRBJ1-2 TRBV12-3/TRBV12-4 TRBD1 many TGTGCCAGCAGTGCAGACCAGGGGGCCCGTCATGGCTACACCTTC CASSADQGARHGYTF
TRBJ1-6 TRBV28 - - TGTGCCAGCACCCCGCCCGCGGGGTTAAGGTCACCCCTCCACTTT CASTPPAGLRSPLHF
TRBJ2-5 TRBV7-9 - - TGTGCCAGCAGCCCCGGAACCAAGAGGGGAGATGAACAAGAGACCCAGTACTTC CASSPGTKRGDEQETQYF
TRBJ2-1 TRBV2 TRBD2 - TGCGCCATGGGACTAGCGGGAGTAGGAAAGGCCTACAATAAGCAGTTCTTC CAMGLAGVGKAYNKQFF
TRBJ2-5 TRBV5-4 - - TGTGCCAGCAGCTTAAGATGGACAGTGCAAGAGACCCAATACTTC CASSLRWTVQETQYF
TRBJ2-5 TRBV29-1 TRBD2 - TGCATCGTTGAAGATCGGGTGGGGGGACTAGCTAGAGAGACCCAGTATTTC CIVEDRVGGLARETQYF
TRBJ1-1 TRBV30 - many TGTGCCTGGCGCTACGACGGGAACACTGAAGCTTTCTTT CAWRYDGNTEAFF
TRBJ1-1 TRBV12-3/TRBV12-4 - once TGTGCTAGCAGTTTTTCGGGTACAGGGAACACTGAAGGTTTCTTT CASSFSGTGNTEGFF
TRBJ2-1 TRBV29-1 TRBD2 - TGCAGCGTTGAGCTAGCGGGGTACAATGAGCGGATCTTC CSVELAGYNERIF
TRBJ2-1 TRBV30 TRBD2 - TGTGCCTGGAGTCCCTTTAGCGGGAGGGCCGGCAATGAGCAGTTCTTC CAWSPFSGRAGNEQFF
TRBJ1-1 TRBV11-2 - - TGTGCGAGCAGCTCCACAGCGAATCCTTTCTTT CASSSTANPFF
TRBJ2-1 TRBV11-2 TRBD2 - TGTGCCAGCAGCATGAGACTAGCGGGAGGGCCGCGGGATGAGCAGTTATTC CASSMRLAGGPRDEQLF
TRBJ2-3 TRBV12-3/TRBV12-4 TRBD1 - TGTGCCAACAGTTCAACCGGTACCCCGCAGGGGGCAGATACGCGGTATTTT CANSSTGTPQGADTRYF
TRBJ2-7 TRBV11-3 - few TGTACCAGCAGCTTACGGGGAATTTACGAGCAGTATTTC CTSSLRGIYEQYF
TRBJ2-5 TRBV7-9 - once TGTGCCAGCAGCTTTCGGAGTATTCACAAAGAGTCCCAGTACTTC CASSFRSIHKESQYF
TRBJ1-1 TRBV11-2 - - TGTGCCAACAGCTTAGAGGCAAGGGGTTCGTCTTTCTTT CANSLEARGSSFF
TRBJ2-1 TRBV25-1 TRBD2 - TGTGCCAGCAACAGCGGGAGGTCCTACAATGAGCAGTTCTTC CASNSGRSYNEQFF
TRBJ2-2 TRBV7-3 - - TGTGCCAGCAGCTTAGAAGGAGGGAATTCCAACACCGGGGAGCTGTTTTTT CASSLEGGNSNTGELFF
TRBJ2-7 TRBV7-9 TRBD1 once TGTGCCAGCAGCTTATTGGACAGGGGAATCTACGAGCAGTACTTC CASSLLDRGIYEQYF
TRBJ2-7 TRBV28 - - TGTGCCAGCAGTCAGACAGACACCTACGAGCAGTACTTC CASSQTDTYEQYF
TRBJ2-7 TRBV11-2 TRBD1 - TGTGCCAGCAGCTCGAACAGGGGGCAGTATCCCTACGAGCAGTACTTT CASSSNRGQYPYEQYF
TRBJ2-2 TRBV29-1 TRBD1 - TGCAGCGTCCCGGGACAGGGAGGGTCCACCAGGGAGCTGTTTTTT CSVPGQGGSTRELFF
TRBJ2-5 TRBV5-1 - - TGCGCCAGCAGCGTGCAAGAGACCCAGTACTTC CASSVQETQYF
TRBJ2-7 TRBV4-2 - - TGTGCCAGCAGCCGAGGGACGGGAGTATACGGGCAGTACTTC CASSRGTGVYGQYF
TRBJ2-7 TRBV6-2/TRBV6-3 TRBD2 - TGTGCCAGCAACACTGGGGTAGCGGGAGGGCCCGGGTATTTC CASNTGVAGGPGYF
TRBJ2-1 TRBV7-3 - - TGTGCCAGCAGCTTAACGCGGGATTCCGACAATGAGCAGTTCTTC CASSLTRDSDNEQFF
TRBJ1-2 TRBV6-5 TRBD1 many TGTGCCAGCAGGGCCTCAGGGGGAATCTATGGCTACACCTTC CASRASGGIYGYTF
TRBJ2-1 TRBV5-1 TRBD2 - TGCGCCAGCCGCCGGACTAGCGGGAGTAGGAATGAGCAGTTCTTC CASRRTSGSRNEQFF
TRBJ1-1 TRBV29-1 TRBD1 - TGCAGCGTTGAACAGGGGGCGGGCACTGAAGCTTTCTTT CSVEQGAGTEAFF
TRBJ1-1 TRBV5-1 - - TGCGCCAGCGCCGAGGGAGGGATGAACACTGAGGCTTTCTTT CASAEGGMNTEAFF
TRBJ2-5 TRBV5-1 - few TGCGCCAGCAGCGGGGGGGGGCACCAAGAGACCCAGTACTTC CASSGGGHQETQYF
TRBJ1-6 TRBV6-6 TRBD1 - TGTGCCTGCAGTTTGCCGGGACAGGCTAATTCACCCCTCCACTTT CACSLPGQANSPLHF
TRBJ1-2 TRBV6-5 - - TGTGCCAGCAGCCAGGTAACTGGGGCAGCAAGAGGCTACACCTTC CASSQVTGAARGYTF
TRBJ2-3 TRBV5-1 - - TGCGCCAGCAGCTTGGCAGGCAGCCCCACAGATACGCAGTATTTT CASSLAGSPTDTQYF
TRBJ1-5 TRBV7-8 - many TGTGCCAGCAGCGATCACACAAGTAGGAGTCAGCCCCAGCATTTT CASSDHTSRSQPQHF
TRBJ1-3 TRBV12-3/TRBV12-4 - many TGTGCCAGCAGTTTGAGTAGGAACACCATATATTTT CASSLSRNTIYF
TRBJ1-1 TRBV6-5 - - TGTGGCAGCAGTTACTCCGGAAACATGAACACTGAAGCTTTCTTT CGSSYSGNMNTEAFF
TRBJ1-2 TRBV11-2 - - TGTGCCAGCAGTTTAGGTCTCGGTTATGGCTACACCTTC CASSLGLGYGYTF
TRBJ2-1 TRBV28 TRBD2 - TGTGCCAGCAGTCCTGAGGGGGCTAGCGGGAGTGATTACAATGAGCAGTTCTTC CASSPEGASGSDYNEQFF
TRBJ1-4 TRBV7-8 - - TGTGCCAGCAGCTCGAAAGCCCTTAATGAAAAACTGTTTTTT CASSSKALNEKLFF
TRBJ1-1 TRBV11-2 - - TGTGCCAGCAGCCACCAGGGCCTGATGAACACTGAAGCTTTCTTT CASSHQGLMNTEAFF
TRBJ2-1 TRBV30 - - TGTGCCTGGAGTGGCAGCGTCTCCTACAATGAGCAGTTCTTC CAWSGSVSYNEQFF
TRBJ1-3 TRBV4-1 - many TGCGCCAGCAGCCCCCGTCGGGGGCTGTTGGAGAGCTCTGGAAACACCATATATTTT CASSPRRGLLESSGNTIYF
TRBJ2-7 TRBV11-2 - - TGTGCCAGCAGCTTAGATTGGGTCAGTCTAGCGAGTCCTTGCGAGCAGTACTTC CASSLDWVSLASPCEQYF